This TCR beta chain is from a study of radiotherapy plus CTLA-4 blockade in lung cancer. Study-wide results and limits: Radiotherapy was combined with ipilimumab, and tumor-derived TCR clones then expanded in blood.

Measured with immunoSEQ multiplex PCR; TCRdb has only the in-frame clones, and not every one. The sample has around 50,000 clones; about 86% are singletons. The germline V gene encodes CDR1 MNHNS and CDR2 SASEGT. The CDR3 extends over 15 amino acids. Germline trimming cut 7 bases from V and 7 bases from J; bases unmatched to any gene: 13. Lung cancer patients with chemo-refractory metastatic non-small-cell disease were given focal radiation plus CTLA-4 blockade with ipilimumab. On this clone: As yet, its antigen is unknown.

The sequencing used peripheral blood, collected from a patient treated with radiotherapy plus ipilimumab. This chain connects TRBV6-1 to TRBJ1-1; 9 bases match TRBD1. The TCR was taken from a human donor with non-small cell lung cancer that progressed on radiotherapy plus ipilimumab. Some clones in this sample may be carry-over from other donors' samples. In DNA, the CDR3 is TGTGCCAGCAACCGGGACAGGGCGCCATTAAATGAAGCTTTCTTT. This gives the protein CASNRDRAPLNEAFF.